This T cell receptor (beta chain) is drawn from a study of T-cell memory formation after mild COVID-19. This clonotype appeared many times. The germline gives CDR1 SGHRS, CDR2 YFSETQ. Trimming took off 1 base at V and 2 bases at J, with 10 bases between the two ends. The CDR3 sequence is 14 residues long. TCRdb fed the 5' RACE reads into MiXCR, producing one record per CDR3 protein. Altogether about 430,000 distinct CDR3 sequences are present, approximately 24% being singletons, with the ten largest covering 8.8%. The sequenced material came from PBMCs or a T cell subset sorted from them (not recorded which). The V gene is TRBV5-1, the J gene TRBJ2-7, with a possible D match to TRBD1 (5 bases). This TCR was sampled from an adult woman who had mild COVID-19 (a few samples of this study predate the infection). Cell type and time point are not known. CDR3 DNA sequence: TGCGCCAGCAGCTTGAGGCAGGGCACCTACGAGCAGTACTTC. It codes for CASSLRQGTYEQYF.